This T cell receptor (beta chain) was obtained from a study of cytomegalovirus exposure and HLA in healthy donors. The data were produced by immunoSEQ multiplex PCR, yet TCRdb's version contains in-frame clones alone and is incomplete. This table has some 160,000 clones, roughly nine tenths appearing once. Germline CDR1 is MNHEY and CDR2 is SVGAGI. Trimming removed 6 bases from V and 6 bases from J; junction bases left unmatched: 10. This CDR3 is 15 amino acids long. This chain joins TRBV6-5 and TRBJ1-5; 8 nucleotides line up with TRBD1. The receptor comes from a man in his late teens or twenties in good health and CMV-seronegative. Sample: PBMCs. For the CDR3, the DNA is TGTGCCAGCAGACCAGACAGGGGTCGAGGTCAGCCCCAGCATTTT. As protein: CASRPDRGRGQPQHF.